These 28 T cell receptor beta chains were sequenced from one sample in a study of blood T cell repertoires in COVID-19. The repertoire was sequenced with immunoSEQ multiplex PCR; TCRdb's copy has only in-frame clones and lacks some. In the table there are 150,000 or so clones, about 84% of which are singletons. The sequenced sample consisted of PBMCs or T cells enriched from blood (not recorded which). These receptors were collected from a man aged 40-49 years who had recovered from COVID-19.

The J gene is TRBJ2-6, the V gene TRBV6-4; D gene uncertain. Trimming took off 5 bases at V and 0 bases at J, with 5 bases between the two ends. Germline V gives CDR1 MRHNA, CDR2 SNTAGT. The CDR3 has 14 amino acids. The CDR3 loop is CASSSSSGANVLTF. The CDR3 bases are TGTGCCAGCAGTTCCAGCTCTGGGGCCAACGTCCTGACTTTC.

J is TRBJ2-6 and V is TRBV18; weak D call: TRBD1 (6 bases). The CDR3 sequence is 18 residues long. V lost 6 bases to trimming and J lost 3 bases, with 21 bases between them. Germline CDR1 reads KGHSH; CDR2 reads LQKENI. CDR3 sequence reads: CASSSTGHRRGGANVLTF. The CDR3 bases are TGTGCCAGCTCGAGTACGGGACACCGCCGGGGTGGGGCCAACGTCCTGACTTTC.

The chain recombines TRBV9 with TRBJ1-1, with D unresolved. V was pared by 2 bases and J by 4 bases, with 9 bases between. This CDR3 region has 13 residues. Germline values: CDR1 SGDLS, CDR2 YYNGEE. The CDR3 loop reads CASSVGGSTEAFF. CDR3 nucleotides: TGTGCCAGCAGCGTCGGAGGGAGCACTGAAGCTTTCTTT.

The V and J genes are TRBV10-1 and TRBJ2-5; tentative D call: TRBD1 (6 bases). Trimming pared 4 bases from V and 5 bases from J, leaving 11 bases between. Germline values: CDR1 WNHNN, CDR2 SYGVQD (reference sequence). This CDR3 region has 13 residues. CDR3 sequence: CASSAGVGETQYF. CDR3 DNA sequence: TGCGCCAGCAGTGCAGGGGTTGGGGAGACCCAGTACTTC.

The rearrangement uses TRBV4-1 and TRBJ1-1, with TRBD1 identical over 8 bases. The CDR3 totals 15 residues. V dropped 0 bases and J dropped 2; count of bases not matched to a gene: 2. The germline V gene has CDR1 MGHRA and CDR2 YSYEKL. DNA for the CDR3: TGCGCCAGCAGCCAAGAGGACAGGGATAACACTGAAGCTTTCTTT. Encoded protein: CASSQEDRDNTEAFF.

The genes are TRBV30 and TRBJ2-2, with 9 bases that match TRBD2. The length of the CDR3 is 15 residues. Per germline, CDR1 GTSNPN and CDR2 SVGIG (reference sequence). V shed 0 bases and J 5 bases; nucleotides not matched to a gene: 4. In DNA, the CDR3 is TGTGCCTGGAGTGTGCGGGGGGGCCCAACCGGGGAGCTGTTTTTT. The encoded protein is CAWSVRGGPTGELFF.

The rearrangement joins TRBV11-2 to TRBJ1-4; 9 positions match TRBD1. This CDR3 has 16 amino acids. V was pared by 5 bases and J by 6 bases, with 10 bases of the junction left unmatched. The V gene's germline CDR1 is SGHAT and CDR2 FQNNGV. CDR3: CASSRRTGESDEKLFF. The CDR3 DNA reads as TGTGCCAGCAGCCGACGGACAGGGGAATCAGATGAAAAACTGTTTTTT.

This clone occurred once. The rearrangement links TRBV20-1 to TRBJ2-7; D may be TRBD2 (5 bases). This CDR3 contains 11 residues. Germline values: CDR1 DFQATT, CDR2 SNEGSKA (reference sequence). The germline V and J ends were trimmed by 6 bases and 3 bases, with 9 bases remaining between them. The CDR3 spells CSAPRGYEQYF. In nucleotides, the CDR3 is TGCAGTGCCCCTCGGGGCTACGAGCAGTACTTC.

This clone was seen at least ten times. This rearrangement joins TRBV12-3 or TRBV12-4 to TRBJ2-2; 7 bases map to TRBD1. This CDR3 is built from 13 residues. The CDR3 loop reads CAGGQTNTGELFF. The CDR3 coding sequence is TGTGCTGGGGGACAGACGAACACCGGGGAGCTGTTTTTT.

The chain has TRBV6-5 and TRBJ2-1; D uncertain. Trimming cost V 0 bases and J 4 bases, with 13 bases left between them. Germline values: CDR1 MNHEY, CDR2 SVGAGI. The CDR3 loop spans 16 amino acids. CDR3 coding DNA: TGTGCCAGCAGTTACTCCTTCGGCACAGTTTACAATGAGCAGTTCTTC. Translated: CASSYSFGTVYNEQFF.

The V gene is TRBV7-9, the J gene TRBJ2-2; D possibly corresponds to TRBD2 (5 bases). This CDR3 comprises 15 residues. Germline V CDR1 and CDR2: SEHNR, FQNEAQ (reference sequence). Trimming stripped 3 bases from V and 6 bases from J, with 14 bases between. The DNA of the CDR3 is TGTGCCAGCAGCTTGACTACTCTCCGCTCCGGGGAGCTGTTTTTT. Amino acids: CASSLTTLRSGELFF.

The chain has TRBV3-1 (or the pseudogene TRBV3-2) and TRBJ1-6; 7 bases fit TRBD1. The ends lost 0 bases at V and 9 bases at J; junction bases unmatched: 11. Germline V lookup: CDR1 LGHDT, CDR2 YNNKEL (reference sequence). There are 17 residues in the CDR3. In nucleotides, the CDR3 is TGTGCCAGCAGCCAAGACGAGGAGGGGGCTGGGATTTCACCCCTCCACTTT. This gives the protein CASSQDEEGAGISPLHF.

The chain is built from TRBV7-2 and TRBJ2-1; TRBD2 matches 11 bases. J was trimmed by 4 bases and V by 5 bases; bases with no gene match: 7. This CDR3 region has 16 residues. CDR1 is SGHTA and CDR2 is FQGNSA in the germline V gene. The CDR3 DNA is TGTGCCAGCAGCAAAGATACTAGCGGGGGATACAATGAGCAGTTCTTC. Its translation is CASSKDTSGGYNEQFF.

The V gene is TRBV27, the J gene TRBJ1-6, with 8 bases lining up with TRBD1. Germline V gives CDR1 MNHEY, CDR2 SMNVEV (reference sequence). The CDR3 consists of 14 residues. Losses at the gene ends were 6 bases for V and 11 bases for J; bases not matched to a gene: 9. In nucleotides, the CDR3 is TGTGCCAGCAGGAAGACAGGGGAAGTTCCACCCCTCCACTTT. Its protein product is CASRKTGEVPPLHF.

About this clone itself: Mismatch with germline at one junction end may stem from a read error. This chain links TRBV18 with TRBJ2-2; perhaps TRBD2 as D (6 bases). This CDR3 has 15 amino acids. Germline V gene sequence: CDR1 KGHSH, CDR2 LQKENI. The CDR3 sequence: CATSRGTPNTGELFF. Written as DNA, the CDR3 is TGTGCCACCTCACGAGGGACTCCGAACACCGGGGAGCTGTTTTTT.

The V and J genes are TRBV11-2 and TRBJ2-5, with 10 bases fitting TRBD2. The CDR3 spans 19 residues. Germline values: CDR1 SGHAT, CDR2 FQNNGV. V shed 0 bases, J shed 1 base, and the junction held 11 bases outside the gene matches. The CDR3 loop is CASSLDSGGRKRSQETQYF. CDR3 nucleotide sequence: TGTGCCAGCAGCTTAGATAGCGGGGGGCGGAAGAGGTCCCAAGAGACCCAGTACTTC.

The chain employs TRBV2 and TRBJ2-2; TRBD1 might be the D (6 bases). Germline V gene data show CDR1 as SNHLY and CDR2 as FYNNEI. The CDR3 is 15 amino acids. V was shortened by 4 bases and J by 0 bases, with 9 bases between the two germline ends. CDR3 bases: TGTGCCAGCAGTGGGAACAGGGCGAACACCGGGGAGCTGTTTTTT. As protein: CASSGNRANTGELFF. Full variable domain (outside the CDR3, taken from reference TRBV2 and TRBJ2-2): EPEVTQTPSHQVTQMGQEVILRCVPISNHLYFYWYRQILGQKVEFLVSFYNNEISEKSEIFDDQFSVERPDGSNFTLKIRSTKLEDSAMYFCASSGNRANTGELFFGEGSRLTVL.

The CDR3 spells CASSESDRRGAFF. The CDR3 nucleotides read TGTGCCAGCAGTGAATCGGACAGGAGGGGAGCTTTCTTT. The chain links TRBV25-1 to TRBJ1-1; 7 nucleotides align to TRBD1. From germline, CDR1 is MGHDK and CDR2 SYGVNS. V lost 1 base and J lost 10; bases outside the gene matches: 6. CDR3 length: 13 residues. The full variable domain, with the rest looked up from reference TRBV25-1 and TRBJ1-1, is EADIYQTPRYLVIGTGKKITLECSQTMGHDKMYWYQQDPGMELHLIHYSYGVNSTEKGDLSSESTVSRIRTEHFPLTLESARPSHTSQYLCASSESDRRGAFFGQGTRLTVV.

V is TRBV7-9 and J is TRBJ2-3, with TRBD2 matching 8 bases. CDR1 and CDR2 from the germline V gene are SEHNR and FQNEAQ (reference sequence). CDR3 length: 15 amino acids. The V segment lost 2 bases and the J segment 1 base; nucleotides outside the gene matches: 2. Here the CDR3 reads CASSLRRGGTDTQYF. In DNA form, the CDR3 reads TGTGCCAGCAGCTTACGGCGGGGGGGCACAGATACGCAGTATTTT.

J is TRBJ1-1 and V is TRBV12-3 or TRBV12-4; D ambiguous. V was shortened by 6 bases and J by 4 bases, with 6 bases between the two germline ends. The CDR3 covers 11 residues. CDR3 in DNA: TGTGCCAGCAGCTCCCGCACTGAAGCTTTCTTT. Its translation is CASSSRTEAFF.

The rearrangement uses TRBV28 and TRBJ1-3; maybe TRBD1 (5 bases). The CDR3 is 15 residues long. The V end was cut by 1 base, the J end by 4 bases, with 11 bases between. Germline CDR1 reads MDHEN; CDR2 reads SYDVKM. The CDR3 bases are TGTGCCAGCAGTTTATACATTACAGGCGGAAACACCATATATTTT. Amino acid sequence: CASSLYITGGNTIYF.

The rearrangement links TRBV3-1 (or the pseudogene TRBV3-2) to TRBJ2-4, with a possible D match to TRBD1 (5 bases). V was pared by 4 bases and J by 15 bases, with 22 bases between. Germline V gene data show CDR1 as LGHDT and CDR2 as YNNKEL (reference sequence). CDR3 size: 14 residues. The CDR3 nucleotides read TGTGCCAGCAGCCCTGGGGCTCAGGGATTGGTCCGGTACTTC. Amino acid sequence: CASSPGAQGLVRYF.

The genes are TRBV27 and TRBJ1-1, with unresolved D. The CDR3 runs to 14 residues. V lost 2 bases, J lost 5 bases, and 12 bases lay in between. Per the germline V gene, CDR1 is MNHEY and CDR2 is SMNVEV (reference sequence). CDR3 sequence (DNA): TGTGCCAGCAGTTTAAGACTGGCGGGGACTGAAGCTTTCTTT. Protein product: CASSLRLAGTEAFF.

This clone was seen once. The chain recombines TRBV3-1 (or the pseudogene TRBV3-2) with TRBJ2-1, with 8 nucleotides matching TRBD2. CDR3 size: 14 residues. V was clipped by 4 bases and J by 6 bases; unmatched bases: 5. CDR1 is LGHDT and CDR2 is YNNKEL in the germline V gene (reference sequence). CDR3 sequence (DNA): TGTGCCAGCAGCCCTCGGGGGGGGCGCAATGAGCAGTTCTTC. Encoded protein: CASSPRGGRNEQFF.

J is TRBJ1-6 and V is TRBV9; 8 nucleotides agree with TRBD1. V lost 0 bases, J lost 7 bases, and 0 bases stayed unmatched. The length of the CDR3 is 14 residues. Per the germline V gene, CDR1 is SGDLS and CDR2 is YYNGEE. The CDR3, as DNA: TGTGCCAGCAGCGTAGCAGGGGGCAATTCACCCCTCCACTTT. It translates to CASSVAGGNSPLHF.

The genes are TRBV27 and TRBJ2-7, with a possible D match to TRBD1 (6 bases). This CDR3 has 14 residues. Germline V gene lookup returns CDR1 MNHEY and CDR2 SMNVEV (reference sequence). V was clipped by 7 bases and J by 1 base, with 14 bases between them. This CDR3 is CASKWDIRSYEQYV. The DNA of the CDR3 is TGTGCCAGCAAATGGGACATTAGATCCTACGAGCAGTACGTC.

V usage is TRBV5-1 and J usage is TRBJ2-1, with 12 bases aligning to TRBD2. Germline lookup yields CDR1 SGHRS and CDR2 YFSETQ. The CDR3 is made up of 18 amino acids. Trimming took 7 bases from V and 6 from J; bases not matched to a gene: 17. The CDR3 nucleotides read TGCGCCAGCGGAATGCTAGCGGGGGGGCCCGGCCTCGGCAATGAGCAGTTCTTC. Its protein is CASGMLAGGPGLGNEQFF.

The rearrangement links TRBV18 to TRBJ1-2, with TRBD1 identical over 8 bases. This CDR3 is built from 15 residues. Trimming took 5 bases from V and 2 from J; bases not matched to a gene: 7. CDR1 KGHSH and CDR2 LQKENI come from the germline V gene. Here the CDR3 DNA reads TGTGCCAGCTCATACAACAGGGGGGACAACTATGGCTACACCTTC. Translation gives CASSYNRGDNYGYTF.